This T cell receptor (beta chain) was captured in a study of T cell responses to AZD1222 COVID-19 vaccine. The germline V and J ends were trimmed by 1 base and 7 bases, with 16 bases remaining between them. Germline V CDR1 and CDR2: SEHNR, FQNEAQ (reference sequence). The CDR3 runs to 16 residues. The method was immunoSEQ multiplex PCR; TCRdb's version includes in-frame clones alone and lacks a portion of them. The repertoire holds approximately 130,000 clones, roughly 92% seen once, with 0.91% in the top ten. This chain links TRBV7-9 with TRBJ2-2; maybe TRBD1 (6 bases). The material was peripheral blood, obtained on day 0 of AZD1222 vaccination. The TCR originated in an adult in good health. CDR3 nucleotide sequence: TGTGCCAGCAGCTTAGTAGGGACAAGATTCAGCGGGGAGCTGTTTTTT. This gives the protein CASSLVGTRFSGELFF.